This T cell receptor beta chain originates from a study of regulatory T cells in long-lasting Graves disease. As concerns this clonotype: The antigen remains undetermined.

Sequencing libraries for TCR beta were prepared with iRepertoire HTBI primers and Arm-PCR of CDR3 regions. As processed by the authors: Analysis of the samples identified under 80 TRBV and 14 TRBJ segments. TCRdb redid the calling of the multiplex PCR reads with MiXCR, one entry per CDR3 protein. Here the V and J calls rest on TCRdb's processing, not on the authors' analysis. The sample records over 350,000 distinct CDR3 sequences, 20% being singletons. Broader study findings: Persistent patients shared thousands of public clonotypes among themselves. Newly diagnosed patients shared fewer, at around 970. It was in persistent disease that TRBV28, TRBJ1-2 and TRBJ2-5 were favored.

The CDR3 contains 15 residues. CDR1 and CDR2 (germline): MRHNA, SNTAGT. The V and J ends lost 2 bases and 2 bases respectively, with 10 bases between them. The time point here: persistent/refractory GD, antithyroid drugs over 5 years with positive TRAb. After RNA was extracted from PBMCs, the TCR library was made from it. The source is a female donor with Graves disease. This sequence joins TRBV6-4 and TRBJ1-5, with D perhaps matching TRBD1 (5 bases). This sample comprised peripheral blood mononuclear cells (PBMCs), obtained when the disease was refractory, from a patient treated with antithyroid drugs. For the CDR3, the DNA is TGTGCCAGCAGTGACGAAGCGGGGGGCAATCAGCCCCAGCATTTT. This sequence encodes CASSDEAGGNQPQHF.